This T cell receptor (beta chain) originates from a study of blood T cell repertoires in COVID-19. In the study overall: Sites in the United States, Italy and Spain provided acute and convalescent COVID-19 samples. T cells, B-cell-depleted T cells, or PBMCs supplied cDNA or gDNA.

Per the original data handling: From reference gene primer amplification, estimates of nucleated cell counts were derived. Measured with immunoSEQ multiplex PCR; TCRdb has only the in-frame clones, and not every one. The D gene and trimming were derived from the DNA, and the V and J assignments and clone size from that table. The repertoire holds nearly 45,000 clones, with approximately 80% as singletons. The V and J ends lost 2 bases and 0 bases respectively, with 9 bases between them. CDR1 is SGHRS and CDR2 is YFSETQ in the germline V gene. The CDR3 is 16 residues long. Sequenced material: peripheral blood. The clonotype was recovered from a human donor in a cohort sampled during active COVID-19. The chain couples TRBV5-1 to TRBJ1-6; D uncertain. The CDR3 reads CASSFGESSYNSPLHF. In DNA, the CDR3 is TGCGCCAGCAGCTTCGGGGAAAGCTCCTATAATTCACCCCTCCACTTT.